The 16 T cell receptor beta chains below come from one sample, sequenced in a study of response to subunit inactivated influenza vaccine. TCRdb analysed the RT-PCR reads with MiXCR anew, one entry per CDR3 protein. This sample yields under 200,000 distinct CDR3 sequences, of which over 9.5% are seen a single time; about 31% belongs to the top ten. In addition, the sample was reused for a study of T cells expressing NK-cell markers. That work adds: UMI-tagged 5'RACE template switching yielded the TCR beta cDNA.

Sequences were derived from CD8+ T cells sorted from PBMCs, sampled 12 days after vaccination. These receptors were taken from a man aged 50 to 60 who received an inactivated influenza vaccine.

V gene TRBV20-1 combines with J gene TRBJ2-7; 7 nucleotides match TRBD2. CDR3 size: 17 residues. Trimming at V came to 0 bases and at J to 0 bases, leaving 11 bases not matched to a gene. Germline V lookup: CDR1 DFQATT, CDR2 SNEGSKA (reference sequence). CDR3 in DNA: TGCAGTGCTAGAGATCCGTTGGGAGCGGGGAGCTCCTACGAGCAGTACTTC. Translation gives CSARDPLGAGSSYEQYF.

The gene calls are TRBV6-2 or TRBV6-3 and TRBJ2-1; 8 bases are shared with TRBD2. J was trimmed by 6 bases and V by 8 bases; bases with no gene match: 9. From germline, CDR1 is MNHEY and CDR2 SVGEGT. The CDR3 length is 14 residues. CDR3 sequence: CASDREGFINEQFF. The CDR3 nucleotides are TGTGCCAGCGACCGGGAGGGGTTTATCAATGAGCAGTTCTTC.

The CDR3 protein is CASSEGKGSGNEQFF. In DNA, the CDR3 is TGCGCCAGCAGTGAGGGGAAGGGGAGCGGCAATGAGCAGTTCTTC. The chain uses TRBV10-1 and TRBJ2-1, with D perhaps being TRBD1 or TRBD2 (5 bases each). The V gene's germline CDR1 is WNHNN and CDR2 SYGVQD (reference sequence). Trimming took 2 bases from V and 6 from J, leaving 14 bases between them. The CDR3 runs 15 residues.

This clonotype occurred many times. The chain uses TRBV10-2 and TRBJ2-1; weak D call: TRBD2 (5 bases). Germline V lookup: CDR1 WSHSY, CDR2 SAAADI. This CDR3 spans 14 amino acids. DNA for the CDR3: TGCGCGCCTACCACTAGGAGGTCCTACAATGAGCAGTTCTTC. Translating it yields CAPTTRRSYNEQFF.

The chain recombines TRBV7-6 with TRBJ1-4, with D uncertain. CDR1 is SGHVS and CDR2 is FNYEAQ in the germline V gene. CDR3 length: 16 amino acids. With 1 base removed from V and 5 bases from J, the gap between germline ends came to 14 bases. The CDR3 DNA reads TGTGCCAGCAGCTTAGTTTCCGGACCAAGCAATGAAAAACTGTTTTTT. Its protein is CASSLVSGPSNEKLFF.

The table lists this clonotype with a few counts. V is TRBV27 and J is TRBJ1-6; the D gene is possibly TRBD1 (5 bases). Trimming left V 3 bases short and J 9 bases short, with 12 bases between. CDR3 length equals 14 residues. Looked up from germline, CDR1 is MNHEY and CDR2 is SMNVEV (reference sequence). CDR3 in amino acids: CASSLGQGGSPLHF. CDR3 nucleotide sequence: TGTGCCAGCAGTTTGGGGCAGGGCGGTTCACCCCTCCACTTT.

In this sample, this clonotype turned up many times. The genes are TRBV5-6 and TRBJ2-1; no reliable D call. Trimming pared 1 base from V and 3 bases from J, leaving 5 bases between. CDR1 is SGHDT, CDR2 YYEEEE, per germline. The CDR3 has 13 amino acids. CDR3 loop: CASSLYSYNEQFF. CDR3 in DNA: TGTGCCAGCAGCTTGTACAGCTACAATGAGCAGTTCTTC.

This clonotype was counted at least ten times. The gene calls are TRBV12-3 or TRBV12-4 and TRBJ2-1; TRBD1 or TRBD2 may be the D gene (5 bases each). V was pared by 5 bases and J by 8 bases, with 16 bases between. CDR3 size: 14 residues. CDR3 sequence: CASSPLGTFDEQFF. CDR3 coding DNA: TGTGCCAGCAGTCCACTCGGGACCTTCGATGAGCAGTTCTTC.

This clonotype was seen only a few times. This chain joins TRBV7-2 and TRBJ2-1, with D possibly being TRBD2 (5 bases). Trimming pared 5 bases from V and 4 bases from J, leaving 9 bases between. Germline CDR1 is SGHTA and CDR2 is FQGNSA. The CDR3 consists of 13 residues. The CDR3, as DNA: TGTGCCAGCAGCATTAGCGAATACAATGAGCAGTTCTTC. It translates to CASSISEYNEQFF.

The rearrangement links TRBV19 to TRBJ2-2; possibly TRBD2 for D (6 bases). The CDR3 spans 17 residues. The ends were cut back, 3 bases at V and 4 bases at J, with 18 bases in the middle. Germline V lookup: CDR1 LNHDA, CDR2 SQIVND (reference sequence). In DNA, the CDR3 is TGTGCCAGTAGTATTTTAGTCGGGGGACCATTCACCGGGGAGCTGTTTTTT. Translation gives CASSILVGGPFTGELFF.

This clonotype was observed a handful of times. The chain uses TRBV7-2 and TRBJ2-2; no firm D call. Germline lookup yields CDR1 SGHTA and CDR2 FQGNSA. The CDR3 has 15 residues. V was cut by 4 bases and J by 7 bases, with 16 bases left in between. The CDR3 nucleotides read TGTGCCAGCAGCTCCCAAGCCGACGGGTTCGGGGAGCTGTTTTTT. It is translated as CASSSQADGFGELFF.

This clonotype showed up just a few times. This sequence joins TRBV19 and TRBJ2-1, with 7 bases aligning to TRBD1. Trimming cost V 3 bases and J 4 bases; bases outside gene matches: 6. The CDR3 covers 15 residues. The germline V gene encodes CDR1 LNHDA and CDR2 SQIVND (reference sequence). This CDR3 is CASSIEGAGYNEQFF. CDR3 sequence (DNA): TGTGCCAGTAGTATCGAGGGGGCCGGATACAATGAGCAGTTCTTC.

There are a few counts of this clonotype. The J gene is TRBJ1-2, the V gene TRBV25-1; 10 positions match TRBD1. CDR1 and CDR2 (germline): MGHDK, SYGVNS. Trimming removed 4 bases from V and 6 bases from J; junction bases left unmatched: 5. CDR3 length: 14 amino acids. The DNA for the CDR3 is TGTGCCAGCAGTGCCCCGGGACAGGGGAATGGCTACACCTTC. This sequence encodes CASSAPGQGNGYTF.

V is TRBV2 and J is TRBJ1-4; no firm D call. V was cut by 2 bases and J by 0 bases, with 10 bases left in between. CDR1 SNHLY and CDR2 FYNNEI come from the germline V gene. This CDR3 has 16 residues. CDR3 in DNA: TGTGCCAGCAGTGAACTCGAGGTTGCAACTAATGAAAAACTGTTTTTT. Encoded protein: CASSELEVATNEKLFF.

This clonotype showed up many times. J is TRBJ2-1 and V is TRBV6-1, with 11 bases matching TRBD2. Germline-derived CDR1 and CDR2 are MNHNS and SASEGT. The ends lost 10 bases at V and 5 bases at J; junction bases unmatched: 13. This CDR3 spans 16 amino acids. Here the CDR3 reads CATLPFSGRAHNEQFF. The CDR3 region has the DNA TGTGCCACCCTACCGTTTAGCGGGAGGGCCCACAATGAGCAGTTCTTC.

This clonotype turned up a few times. This chain joins TRBV7-8 and TRBJ1-6; possibly TRBD1 for D (6 bases). V was trimmed by 2 bases and J by 7 bases, leaving 18 bases between them. The CDR3 is 17 amino acids. Germline V lookup: CDR1 SGHVS, CDR2 FQNEAQ. CDR3 coding DNA: TGTGCCAGCAGCTTATTTGGTCCGGGGGCGATCAATTCACCCCTCCACTTT. As protein: CASSLFGPGAINSPLHF.